This T cell receptor beta chain is from a study of PD-1 blockade in mismatch repair-deficient tumors (dated by TCRdb to about 2017). Regarding the study in general: Between late 2013 and late 2016, the trial enrolled approximately 87 consecutive patients with 11 to 13 types of mismatch repair-deficient cancer, all of whom had received prior treatment and were progressing. Tumor-associated T cell clones were tracked in the peripheral blood of patients responding to PD-1 blockade by deep sequencing of TCR CDR3 regions. Overall study results and their limits: Clones residing in the tumor, which were often undetectable in blood before treatment, expanded quickly after pembrolizumab and then contracted, generally before radiologic responses.

In regard to this clone: Its antigen is still unknown. Per-nucleotide qualities are absent, and no much larger clonotype sits a single base away.

The V end loses 8 bases and the J end loses 0 bases, and a stretch of 19 bases separates them. Reading from cysteine to phenylalanine, the CDR3 counts 16 amino acids. Only the CDR3 DNA is retained, 48 bases long and in frame from the first base. CDR1 LNHDA and CDR2 SQIVND are derived from the germline V gene (reference sequence). Mismatch repair deficiency in every enrolled patient was established by polymerase chain reaction or immunohistochemistry. TCR sequencing was performed for a few patients who responded to pembrolizumab therapy. In the phase II trial, pembrolizumab PD-1 blockade was tested prospectively in advanced mismatch repair-deficient cancers, no matter which tissue of origin the cancers came from. Peripheral blood T cell samples were serially collected before and at multiple times after PD-1 blockade was started. The timing of each blood sample was reported as weeks after the first dose of pembrolizumab.

Receptor libraries were prepared by the immunoSEQ multiplex PCR assay. TCRdb re-hosts the immuneACCESS table, in-frame sequences only. Its copies lack some clones; in the studies checked, an unresolved V gene accounts for under half of them, and the cause for the rest is not known. Within this sample are about 100,000 clones, with 65% to 85% of them counted one time only. In total, the top ten clones hold about 6.3% of the sample. The sequenced sample was peripheral blood, obtained roughly 36 weeks after starting pembrolizumab. The receptor was isolated from an adult with mismatch repair-deficient cancer. This chain joins TRBV19 to TRBJ1-2; D gene: possibly TRBD1, on 6 matching bases. CDR3 region: CASRYRDMDSNYGYTF. The DNA is as follows: TGTGCCAGTCGCTACCGGGACATGGACTCTAACTATGGCTACACCTTC.